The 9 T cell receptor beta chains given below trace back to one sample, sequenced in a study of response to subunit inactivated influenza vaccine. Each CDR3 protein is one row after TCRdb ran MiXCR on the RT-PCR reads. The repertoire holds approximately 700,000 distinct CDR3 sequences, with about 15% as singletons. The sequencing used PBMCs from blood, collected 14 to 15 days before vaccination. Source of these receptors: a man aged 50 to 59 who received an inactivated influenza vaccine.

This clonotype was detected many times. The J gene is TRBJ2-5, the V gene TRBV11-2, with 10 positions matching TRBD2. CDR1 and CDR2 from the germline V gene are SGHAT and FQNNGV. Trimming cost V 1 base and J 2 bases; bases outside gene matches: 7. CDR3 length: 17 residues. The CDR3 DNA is TGTGCCAGCAGCTTAGGTTCTAGCGGGAGATTGCAAGAGACCCAGTACTTC. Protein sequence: CASSLGSSGRLQETQYF.

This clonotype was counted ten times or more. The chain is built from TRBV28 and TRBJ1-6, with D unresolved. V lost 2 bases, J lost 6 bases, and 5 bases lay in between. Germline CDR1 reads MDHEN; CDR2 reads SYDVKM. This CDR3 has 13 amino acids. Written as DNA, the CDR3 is TGTGCCAGCAGTTTAACGGCTAATTCACCCCTCCACTTT. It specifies CASSLTANSPLHF.

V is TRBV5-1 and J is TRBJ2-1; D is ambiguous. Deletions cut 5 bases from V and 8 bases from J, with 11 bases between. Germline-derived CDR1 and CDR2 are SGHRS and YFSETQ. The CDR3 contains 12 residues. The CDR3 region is CASSPNSHEQFF. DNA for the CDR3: TGCGCCAGCAGTCCTAACTCTCATGAGCAGTTCTTC.

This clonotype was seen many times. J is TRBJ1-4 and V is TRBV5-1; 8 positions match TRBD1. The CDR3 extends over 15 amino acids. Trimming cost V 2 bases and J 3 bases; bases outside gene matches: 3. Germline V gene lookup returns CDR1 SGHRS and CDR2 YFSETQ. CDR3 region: CASSLQGVANEKLFF. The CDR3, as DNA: TGCGCCAGCAGCTTACAGGGGGTCGCTAATGAAAAACTGTTTTTT. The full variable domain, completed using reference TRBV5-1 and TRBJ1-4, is KAGVTQTPRYLIKTRGQQVTLSCSPISGHRSVSWYQQTPGQGLQFLFEYFSETQRNKGNFPGRFSGRQFSNSRSEMNVSTLELGDSALYLCASSLQGVANEKLFFGSGTQLSVL.

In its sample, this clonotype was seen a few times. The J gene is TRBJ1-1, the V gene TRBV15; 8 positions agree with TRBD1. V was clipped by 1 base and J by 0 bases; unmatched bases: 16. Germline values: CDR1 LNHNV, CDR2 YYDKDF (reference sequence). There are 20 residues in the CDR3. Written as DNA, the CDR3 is TGTGCCACCAGCAGAGGAGTCGAGCGCGGGACAGGAGGAATGAACACTGAAGCTTTCTTT. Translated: CATSRGVERGTGGMNTEAFF.

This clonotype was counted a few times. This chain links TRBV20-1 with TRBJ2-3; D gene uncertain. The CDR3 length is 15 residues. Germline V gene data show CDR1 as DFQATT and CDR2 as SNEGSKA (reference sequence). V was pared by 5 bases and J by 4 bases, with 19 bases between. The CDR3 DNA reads TGCAGTGCTCGGGCAACTCGAGATTTCGCAGATACGCAGTATTTT. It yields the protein CSARATRDFADTQYF.

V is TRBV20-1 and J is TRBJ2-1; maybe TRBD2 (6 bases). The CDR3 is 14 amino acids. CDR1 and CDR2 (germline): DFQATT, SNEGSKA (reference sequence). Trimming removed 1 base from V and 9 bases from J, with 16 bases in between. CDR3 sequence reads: CSARVAGSDGEQFF. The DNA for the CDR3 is TGCAGTGCTAGAGTGGCCGGGAGCGACGGTGAGCAGTTCTTC.

As DNA, the CDR3 is TGTGCCAGCAGGGCGGGACCGAGAGCCTACGAGCAGTACTTC. It yields the protein CASRAGPRAYEQYF. The chain uses TRBV27 and TRBJ2-7, with D tentatively TRBD2 (6 bases). Looked up from germline, CDR1 is MNHEY and CDR2 is SMNVEV (reference sequence). This CDR3 is 14 amino acids long. Trimming took off 6 bases at V and 2 bases at J, with 14 bases between the two ends.

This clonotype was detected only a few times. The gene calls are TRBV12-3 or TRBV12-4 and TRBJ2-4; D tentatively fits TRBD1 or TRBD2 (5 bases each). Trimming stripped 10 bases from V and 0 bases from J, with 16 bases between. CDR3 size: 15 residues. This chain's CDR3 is CATQDTGKAKNIQYF. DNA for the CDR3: TGTGCCACCCAGGACACCGGGAAAGCCAAAAACATTCAGTACTTC.